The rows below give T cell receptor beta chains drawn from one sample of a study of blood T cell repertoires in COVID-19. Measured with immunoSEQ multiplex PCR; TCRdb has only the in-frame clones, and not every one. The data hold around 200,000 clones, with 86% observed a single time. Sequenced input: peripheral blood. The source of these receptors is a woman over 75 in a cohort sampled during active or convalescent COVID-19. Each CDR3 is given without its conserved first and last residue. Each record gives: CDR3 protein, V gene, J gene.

CDR3 protein: ATSDAGNRGYGYT
V gene: TRBV24-1
J gene: TRBJ1-2

CDR3 protein: ASSFYRGTEKLF
V gene: TRBV11-2
J gene: TRBJ1-4

CDR3 protein: ASSLRRDQETQY
V gene: TRBV11-3
J gene: TRBJ2-5

CDR3 protein: ASSLDRQGGSPLH
V gene: TRBV7-2
J gene: TRBJ1-6

CDR3 protein: ASSFGAGRRTEAF
V gene: TRBV28
J gene: TRBJ1-1

CDR3 protein: ASSQPGGGEAF
V gene: TRBV3-1/TRBV3-2
J gene: TRBJ1-1

CDR3 protein: ASSYSGTSGGLPSYEQY
V gene: TRBV6-2/TRBV6-3
J gene: TRBJ2-7

CDR3 protein: ASSTRGGSSYNEQF
V gene: TRBV6-2/TRBV6-3
J gene: TRBJ2-1

CDR3 protein: ASSRQADNEQF
V gene: TRBV19
J gene: TRBJ2-1

CDR3 protein: ASSLAGRGGGETQY
V gene: TRBV5-6
J gene: TRBJ2-5

CDR3 protein: ASSPGQTHGAF
V gene: TRBV5-6
J gene: TRBJ1-1

CDR3 protein: AIGTGHGDEQY
V gene: TRBV19
J gene: TRBJ2-7

CDR3 protein: SVGLNPGYT
V gene: TRBV29-1
J gene: TRBJ1-2

CDR3 protein: ASSHLPRGGRTGELF
V gene: TRBV3-1/TRBV3-2
J gene: TRBJ2-2

CDR3 protein: ASTRGGSEKLF
V gene: TRBV7-2
J gene: TRBJ1-4

CDR3 protein: ASRLSARDTEAF
V gene: TRBV27
J gene: TRBJ1-1

CDR3 protein: ASRSRTSEETQY
V gene: TRBV2
J gene: TRBJ2-5

CDR3 protein: ASSLGGQGNYGYT
V gene: TRBV7-8
J gene: TRBJ1-2

CDR3 protein: ASSLSDRGPETQY
V gene: TRBV5-1
J gene: TRBJ2-5

CDR3 protein: ASRGGPRGSYNEQF
V gene: TRBV5-1
J gene: TRBJ2-1

CDR3 protein: ASSPPPGIGSGYT
V gene: TRBV18
J gene: TRBJ1-2

CDR3 protein: ASSIPSRGTEAF
V gene: TRBV19
J gene: TRBJ1-1

CDR3 protein: ATSGAGGFTDTQY
V gene: TRBV24-1
J gene: TRBJ2-3

CDR3 protein: ASSAGGFQQINYGYT
V gene: TRBV28
J gene: TRBJ1-2

CDR3 protein: ASSHGRYYGYT
V gene: TRBV3-1/TRBV3-2
J gene: TRBJ1-2

CDR3 protein: ASSLSRTGGTDTQY
V gene: TRBV27
J gene: TRBJ2-3

CDR3 protein: ATRQGLAGGTGELF
V gene: TRBV19
J gene: TRBJ2-2

CDR3 protein: ASSLTGTGELF
V gene: TRBV12-3/TRBV12-4
J gene: TRBJ2-2

CDR3 protein: ASRSGASGAQETQY
V gene: TRBV7-2
J gene: TRBJ2-5

CDR3 protein: ASSEGQALTYNSPLH
V gene: TRBV5-1
J gene: TRBJ1-6

CDR3 protein: ASSLDSAGGQPQH
V gene: TRBV5-1
J gene: TRBJ1-5